Following are 22 T cell receptor beta chains from one sample sequenced in a study of T cell responses to AZD1222 COVID-19 vaccine. The data were produced by immunoSEQ multiplex PCR, yet TCRdb's version contains in-frame clones alone and is incomplete. This table holds 200,000 or so clones, more than 80% found once. The sample was peripheral blood, taken on day 0 of AZD1222 vaccination. The receptors come from an adult in good health.

This clone was recorded once. The chain employs TRBV7-8 and TRBJ1-2; tentatively, D is TRBD1 (5 bases). CDR3 length equals 17 residues. Germline CDR1 and CDR2: SGHVS and FQNEAQ. V was pared by 5 bases and J by 5 bases, with 24 bases between. DNA of the CDR3: TGTGCCAGCAGCCTAAATCCGGACACCAAGGGAATATATGGCTACACCTTC. Translation: CASSLNPDTKGIYGYTF.

This chain's CDR3 is CASSEPPWAGYTF. The CDR3 bases are TGTGCCAGCAGTGAACCCCCCTGGGCGGGCTACACCTTC. This sequence joins TRBV6-1 and TRBJ1-2; D is unclear. Looked up from germline, CDR1 is MNHNS and CDR2 is SASEGT. The CDR3 runs 13 residues. Trimming stripped 2 bases from V and 8 bases from J, with 12 bases between.

The chain joins TRBV19 to TRBJ2-7; D is unresolved. The V end was cut by 10 bases, the J end by 0 bases, with 13 bases between. Germline V lookup: CDR1 LNHDA, CDR2 SQIVND (reference sequence). The CDR3 covers 13 residues. CDR3 sequence (DNA): TGTGCCACTACGCCGGCAGACTCCTACGAGCAGTACTTC. Amino acids: CATTPADSYEQYF.

CDR3 nucleotide sequence: TGTGCCAGTAGTATAGACCCTAGCGGGGTTGACGAGCAGTACTTC. It translates to CASSIDPSGVDEQYF. The V call is TRBV19, the J call TRBJ2-7, with 9 bases matching TRBD2. CDR3 length: 15 residues. Germline CDR1 is LNHDA and CDR2 is SQIVND (reference sequence). V dropped 0 bases and J dropped 5; count of bases not matched to a gene: 5.

The rearrangement links TRBV5-1 to TRBJ2-6; a possible D gene is TRBD2 (6 bases). The CDR3 runs 18 residues. Germline V gene data show CDR1 as SGHRS and CDR2 as YFSETQ. Trimming left V 2 bases short and J 0 bases short, with 15 bases between. The CDR3: CASSFRDSRPSGANVLTF. In nucleotides, the CDR3 is TGCGCCAGCAGCTTCCGGGACTCACGCCCCTCTGGGGCCAACGTCCTGACTTTC.

The chain is built from TRBV2 and TRBJ1-3; D gene ambiguous. V was clipped by 0 bases and J by 10 bases, with 10 bases between them. CDR3 length equals 13 residues. In germline, CDR1 is SNHLY, CDR2 FYNNEI. CDR3 protein: CASSEAIGGTIYF. The CDR3 nucleotides read TGTGCCAGCAGTGAAGCGATAGGAGGTACCATATATTTT.

The J gene is TRBJ1-2, the V gene TRBV30; no firm D call. Trimming stripped 4 bases from V and 2 bases from J, with 11 bases between. CDR1 GTSNPN and CDR2 SVGIG come from the germline V gene (reference sequence). This CDR3 is 13 amino acids long. CDR3 protein: CAWTASLNYGYTF. The CDR3 nucleotides are TGTGCCTGGACAGCGTCGCTGAACTATGGCTACACCTTC.

The chain has TRBV5-5 and TRBJ2-5; TRBD1 might be the D (6 bases). The CDR3 extends over 16 amino acids. Trimming shortened V by 1 base and J by 5 bases, and 18 bases separated the two germline ends. Per the germline V gene, CDR1 is SGHKS and CDR2 is YYEKEE (reference sequence). For the CDR3, the DNA is TGTGCCAGCAGCTTGCATTCTATAGGGGGTGGGGAGACCCAGTACTTC. It specifies CASSLHSIGGGETQYF.

The genes are TRBV28 and TRBJ1-5; D is ambiguous. V was clipped by 2 bases and J by 3 bases, with 14 bases between them. The CDR3 loop spans 16 amino acids. Germline CDR1 is MDHEN and CDR2 is SYDVKM. The CDR3 is CASSLVAWGPNQPQHF. The DNA of the CDR3 is TGTGCCAGCAGTTTAGTGGCGTGGGGTCCCAATCAGCCCCAGCATTTT.

V gene TRBV24-1 combines with J gene TRBJ2-1; TRBD1 agrees at 10 bases. Per the germline V gene, CDR1 is KGHDR and CDR2 is SFDVKD. The junction had 9 bases not matched to a gene; V was cut back by 7 bases and J by 10 bases. The CDR3 is 14 residues long. The chain's CDR3 is CATRGVAGQGEQFF. The CDR3 DNA reads as TGTGCCACCAGAGGGGTTGCGGGACAGGGGGAGCAGTTCTTC.

The CDR3 DNA follows: TGTGCCAGCGGAACGCTACCTAACTATGGCTACACCTTC. This codes for CASGTLPNYGYTF. The V gene is TRBV6-5, the J gene TRBJ1-2; no firm D call. The germline V and J ends were trimmed by 8 bases and 0 bases, with 10 bases remaining between them. Germline V gene sequence: CDR1 MNHEY, CDR2 SVGAGI. This CDR3 contains 13 residues.

This sequence joins TRBV5-1 and TRBJ2-7, with 7 positions matching TRBD2. The CDR3 runs 14 residues. J was trimmed by 4 bases and V by 4 bases; bases with no gene match: 8. Germline V CDR1 and CDR2: SGHRS, YFSETQ. CDR3 in amino acids: CASSQGRGDYEQYF. The CDR3 DNA sequence: TGCGCCAGCAGCCAAGGGAGGGGCGATTACGAGCAGTACTTC.

CDR3 sequence: CASSEGTIYEQYF. In DNA form, the CDR3 reads TGTGCCAGCAGTGAAGGTACCATCTACGAGCAGTACTTC. This chain links TRBV6-1 with TRBJ2-7; D gene uncertain. This CDR3 has 13 residues. From germline, CDR1 is MNHNS and CDR2 SASEGT. V was trimmed by 1 base and J by 3 bases, leaving 7 bases between them.

The J gene is TRBJ2-5, the V gene TRBV5-1; 7 bases agree with TRBD1. J was trimmed by 10 bases and V by 4 bases; bases with no gene match: 10. The germline V gene encodes CDR1 SGHRS and CDR2 YFSETQ. The CDR3 extends over 13 amino acids. CDR3 bases: TGCGCCAGCAGCAGAACAGGGGTTGAGGTCCAGTACTTC. Protein: CASSRTGVEVQYF.

The V call is TRBV7-2, the J call TRBJ1-5; weak D call: TRBD1 (5 bases). The CDR3 contains 15 residues. CDR1 is SGHTA and CDR2 is FQGNSA in the germline V gene. Trimming shortened V by 8 bases and J by 9 bases, and 23 bases separated the two germline ends. The CDR3 region is CASDWDHSSSRPQHF. The CDR3 DNA is TGTGCCAGCGATTGGGACCACTCCTCCAGTCGGCCCCAGCATTTT.

This sequence joins TRBV5-1 and TRBJ1-3; 7 bases match TRBD1. This CDR3 contains 16 residues. Trimming removed 0 bases from V and 0 bases from J; junction bases left unmatched: 3. In germline, CDR1 is SGHRS, CDR2 YFSETQ. Written as DNA, the CDR3 is TGCGCCAGCAGCTTGGAGGGACAGCTCTCTGGAAACACCATATATTTT. Its translation is CASSLEGQLSGNTIYF.

The chain employs TRBV19 and TRBJ1-3; the D is unclear. Trimming took 4 bases from V and 0 from J, leaving 7 bases between them. This CDR3 has 14 residues. CDR1 is LNHDA, CDR2 SQIVND, per germline (reference sequence). The DNA for the CDR3 is TGTGCCAGTAGTACCTTGTCCTCTGGAAACACCATATATTTT. Protein product: CASSTLSSGNTIYF.

The CDR3 nucleotides are TGCGCCAGCAGCCAAGATCCGGGTCTAAATGAAAAACTGTTTTTT. Translating gives CASSQDPGLNEKLFF. The chain recombines TRBV4-3 with TRBJ1-4; no clear D. The CDR3 has 15 amino acids. CDR1 LGHNA and CDR2 YSLEER come from the germline V gene. Trimming stripped 0 bases from V and 5 bases from J, with 10 bases between.

The gene calls are TRBV6-5 and TRBJ2-1; 9 bases line up with TRBD2. CDR1 is MNHEY, CDR2 SVGAGI, per germline. J gave up 4 bases and V 7 bases, and 5 bases lay outside the gene matches. CDR3 length: 14 amino acids. CDR3 loop: CASNPTSGYNEQFF. The CDR3, as DNA: TGTGCCAGCAACCCGACTAGCGGATACAATGAGCAGTTCTTC.

The rearrangement links TRBV29-1 to TRBJ1-6; D call uncertain. CDR3 length: 10 residues. Germline loops: CDR1 SQVTM, CDR2 ANQGSEA. The CDR3 DNA reads as TGCAAGGAAAGGGATTCACCCCTCCACTTT. It specifies CKERDSPLHF. Together with reference TRBV29-1 and TRBJ1-6, the CDR3 gives the full variable domain: SAVISQKPSRDICQRGTSLTIQCQVDSQVTMMFWYRQQPGQSLTLIATANQGSEATYESGFVIDKFPISRPNLTFSTLTVSNMSPEDSSIYLCKERDSPLHFGNGTRLTVT.

As for this clone: Additional DNA sequences in this sample encode the identical CDR3. CDR3 in DNA: TGTGCCAGCAGCCCTCGGACAGCTAAAAACATTCAGTACTTC. This codes for CASSPRTAKNIQYF. The chain carries TRBV3-1 (or the pseudogene TRBV3-2) and TRBJ2-4, with D possibly being TRBD1 (6 bases). The V end was cut by 4 bases, the J end by 4 bases, with 11 bases between. Germline CDR1 reads LGHDT; CDR2 reads YNNKEL (reference sequence). The CDR3 is made up of 14 amino acids.

The CDR3 loop is CASSLNRISTDTQYF. CDR3 DNA sequence: TGTGCCAGCAGCTTAAACAGGATTAGCACAGATACGCAGTATTTT. This rearrangement joins TRBV7-8 to TRBJ2-3; weak D call: TRBD1 (5 bases). CDR1 and CDR2 from the germline V gene are SGHVS and FQNEAQ. V shed 2 bases and J shed 0 bases, with 9 bases lying between them. There are 15 residues in the CDR3.